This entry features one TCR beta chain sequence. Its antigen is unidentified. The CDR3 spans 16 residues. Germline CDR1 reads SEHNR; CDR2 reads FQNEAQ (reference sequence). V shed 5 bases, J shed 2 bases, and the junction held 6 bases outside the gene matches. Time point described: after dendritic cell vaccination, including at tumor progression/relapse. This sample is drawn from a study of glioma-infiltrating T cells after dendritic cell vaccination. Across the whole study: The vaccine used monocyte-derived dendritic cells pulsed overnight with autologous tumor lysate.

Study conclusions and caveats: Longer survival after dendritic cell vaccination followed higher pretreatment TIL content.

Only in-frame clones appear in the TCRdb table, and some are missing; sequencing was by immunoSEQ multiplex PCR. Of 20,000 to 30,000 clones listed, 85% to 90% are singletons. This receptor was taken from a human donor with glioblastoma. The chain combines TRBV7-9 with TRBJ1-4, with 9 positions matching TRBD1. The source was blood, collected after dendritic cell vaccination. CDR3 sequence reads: CASSPGTGMTNEKLFF. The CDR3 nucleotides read TGTGCCAGCAGCCCCGGGACAGGGATGACTAATGAAAAACTGTTTTTT.